These 32 T cell receptor beta chains came from one sample sequenced in a study of T cells in Graves' hyperthyroidism and ophthalmopathy. The investigators amplified TCR beta CDR3 regions from RNA transcripts. The HTBI primer set drove a first-round RT-PCR of the TCR CDR3. TCRdb reprocessed the multiplex PCR reads via MiXCR and lists one record per CDR3 protein. The sample has 550,000 to 600,000 distinct CDR3 sequences, 35% to 55% seen once; the top ten hold around 20%. Sample: peripheral blood or thyroid tissue (not recorded which). The receptor set was obtained from an adult woman with Graves' disease, either hyperthyroidism or ophthalmopathy (not recorded which).

This clonotype has a count of ten or more. V and J are TRBV24-1 and TRBJ2-7; D uncertain. This CDR3 region has 12 residues. Trimming removed 1 base at V and 0 bases at J, with 0 bases between. Germline V gene data show CDR1 as KGHDR and CDR2 as SFDVKD. As DNA, the CDR3 is TGTGCCACCAGTGATTTCTCCTACGAGCAGTACTTC. Its protein is CATSDFSYEQYF.

This clonotype was seen many times. The CDR3 DNA reads TGCAGTGCTAGAGAATGGAGTTTGGCTTTCTTT. Translation: CSAREWSLAFF. V is TRBV20-1 and J is TRBJ1-1; D is unresolved. Germline V gene lookup returns CDR1 DFQATT and CDR2 SNEGSKA (reference sequence). Trimming pared 0 bases from V and 11 bases from J, leaving 10 bases between. The CDR3 contains 11 residues.

The chain combines TRBV29-1 with TRBJ1-2; a weak D match, TRBD1 (6 bases). Per germline, CDR1 SQVTM and CDR2 ANQGSEA. The V end was cut by 6 bases, the J end by 6 bases, with 14 bases between. The CDR3 consists of 12 residues. CDR3 nucleotides: TGCAGCGTCCAAGGGGGGGGACATGGCTACACCTTC. As protein: CSVQGGGHGYTF.

This sequence joins TRBV5-1 and TRBJ1-4, with unresolved D. The CDR3 has 14 amino acids. The V gene's germline CDR1 is SGHRS and CDR2 YFSETQ. Trimming stripped 0 bases from V and 6 bases from J, with 9 bases between. The CDR3 sequence: CASSLEPMYEKLFF. CDR3 sequence (DNA): TGCGCCAGCAGCTTGGAACCGATGTATGAAAAACTGTTTTTT.

This clonotype appeared many times. The chain recombines TRBV5-4 with TRBJ1-1; tentatively, D is TRBD1 (5 bases). Deletions cut 0 bases from V and 1 base from J, with 16 bases between. The CDR3 consists of 17 residues. Germline V CDR1 and CDR2: SGHNT, YYREEE (reference sequence). The CDR3 protein is CASSLGPGGGTNTEAFF. DNA of the CDR3: TGTGCCAGCAGCTTGGGTCCCGGAGGAGGGACGAACACTGAAGCTTTCTTT.

A word on this clonotype: A read error may be the cause here, since a much bigger clone is one base away. This chain uses TRBV28 with TRBJ2-7; no clear D gene. This CDR3 is 14 amino acids long. The germline V gene has CDR1 MDHEN and CDR2 SYDVKM. CDR3 loop: CVSSLPLGPLEQYF. Here the CDR3 DNA reads TGTGTCAGCAGTTTGCCCTTAGGCCCTCTCGAGCAGTACTTC.

The chain joins TRBV28 to TRBJ2-7; D is unresolved. Trimming pared 6 bases from V and 3 bases from J, leaving 9 bases between. The CDR3 consists of 12 residues. In germline, CDR1 is MDHEN, CDR2 SYDVKM. CDR3 residues: CASRMPYYEQYF. Here the CDR3 DNA reads TGTGCCAGCAGAATGCCATACTACGAGCAGTACTTC.

The chain couples TRBV20-1 to TRBJ2-7; the match to TRBD2 covers 10 bases. The J segment lost 6 bases and the V segment lost 6 bases, leaving 8 bases of the junction unmatched. The CDR3 length is 13 residues. Germline-derived CDR1 and CDR2 are DFQATT and SNEGSKA (reference sequence). The CDR3 region is CSATSGRVFEQYF. As DNA, the CDR3 is TGCAGTGCAACGAGCGGGAGGGTTTTCGAGCAGTACTTC.

The V call is TRBV7-9, the J call TRBJ2-7, with 7 bases that match TRBD1. Germline V gene sequence: CDR1 SEHNR, CDR2 FQNEAQ (reference sequence). Trimming removed 9 bases from V and 5 bases from J; junction bases left unmatched: 10. The CDR3 runs 13 residues. The CDR3 region is CASSMQGGDEQYF. DNA of the CDR3: TGTGCCAGTAGTATGCAAGGGGGCGACGAGCAGTACTTC.

This clonotype appeared many times. This chain links TRBV4-2 with TRBJ1-3; D unresolved. The CDR3 has 14 residues. The germline V gene has CDR1 LGHNA and CDR2 YNFKEQ. Trimming cost V 4 bases and J 4 bases, with 11 bases left between them. The CDR3 region is CASSRVGRGNTIYF. The CDR3 coding sequence is TGTGCCAGCAGCCGAGTAGGTCGCGGAAACACCATATATTTT.

This clonotype occurred once. V usage is TRBV7-3 and J usage is TRBJ2-6; D call uncertain. Trimming pared 5 bases from V and 0 bases from J, leaving 8 bases between. The CDR3 sequence is 15 residues long. The V gene's germline CDR1 is SGHTA and CDR2 FQGTGA. The DNA for the CDR3 is TGTGCCAGCAGCCCGACGAACTCTGGGGCCAACGTCCTGACTTTC. It codes for CASSPTNSGANVLTF.

The chain links TRBV2 to TRBJ2-7; D tentatively fits TRBD1 or TRBD2 (5 bases each). The germline V gene encodes CDR1 SNHLY and CDR2 FYNNEI. The CDR3 has 15 amino acids. The CDR3 bases are TGTGCTAGAGATTTGTCGAGGGACGTATCCTACGAGCAGTACTTC. Protein product: CARDLSRDVSYEQYF.

A word on this clonotype: The conserved final phenylalanine or tryptophan is absent from the CDR3, which likely points to a read error. The chain joins TRBV10-2 to TRBJ1-5; D gene ambiguous. Trimming cost V 8 bases and J 4 bases, with 12 bases left between them. This CDR3 spans 13 amino acids. CDR1 and CDR2 (germline): WSHSY, SAAADI. CDR3 residues: CASGETPNQPQHS. DNA of the CDR3: TGCGCCAGCGGGGAGACCCCAAATCAGCCCCAGCATTCT.

This clonotype was observed at least ten times. V and J are TRBV7-8 and TRBJ1-5; unclear D gene. Germline V gene data show CDR1 as SGHVS and CDR2 as FQNEAQ. CDR3 length: 17 amino acids. Trimming removed 1 base at V and 0 bases at J, with 13 bases between. In DNA form, the CDR3 reads TGTGCCAGCAGCTTAGACGGCCGACTATATAGCAATCAGCCCCAGCATTTT. Encoded protein: CASSLDGRLYSNQPQHF.

On this clonotype itself: A read error may be the cause here, since a much bigger clone is one base away. The rearrangement joins TRBV12-3 or TRBV12-4 to TRBJ2-5; maybe TRBD1 (6 bases). The V end lost 8 bases, the J end lost 3 bases, and 13 bases lay between the germline ends. CDR3 length: 13 residues. This CDR3 is CASQGQGKETQYF. CDR3 in DNA: TGTGCCAGCCAGGGTCAGGGGAAAGAGACCCAGTACTTC.

This clonotype was found a few times. The V and J genes are TRBV29-1 and TRBJ2-6; no clear D gene. This CDR3 is built from 12 residues. Germline V gives CDR1 SQVTM, CDR2 ANQGSEA. Trimming removed 6 bases at V and 4 bases at J, with 7 bases between. In nucleotides, the CDR3 is TGCAGCGTCGAGGCGGGGGCCAACGTCCTGACTTTC. Translated, it gives CSVEAGANVLTF.

This clonotype has a count of ten or more. The rearrangement joins TRBV20-1 to TRBJ2-7, with D perhaps TRBD2 (6 bases). CDR1 and CDR2 (germline): DFQATT, SNEGSKA (reference sequence). Trimming pared 5 bases from V and 7 bases from J, leaving 18 bases between. This CDR3 has 13 residues. The CDR3 bases are TGCAGTGCTCCCGGGACTCCCGGTCGGGAGCAGTACTTC. Translating it yields CSAPGTPGREQYF.

This clonotype was detected many times. This sequence joins TRBV11-2 and TRBJ2-7, with unresolved D. The CDR3 consists of 14 residues. Trimming pared 1 base from V and 0 bases from J, leaving 7 bases between. The V gene's germline CDR1 is SGHAT and CDR2 FQNNGV. The CDR3 sequence is CASSLVRSSYEQYF. The CDR3 coding sequence is TGTGCCAGCAGCTTAGTTCGTAGCTCCTACGAGCAGTACTTC.

The V call is TRBV2, the J call TRBJ1-4; TRBD1 aligns across 10 bases. The CDR3 length is 14 residues. Losses at the gene ends were 4 bases for V and 8 bases for J; bases not matched to a gene: 4. Germline assignment: CDR1 SNHLY and CDR2 FYNNEI. The chain's CDR3 is CASSGGTGVEKLFF. CDR3 DNA sequence: TGTGCCAGCAGTGGCGGGACAGGGGTCGAAAAACTGTTTTTT.

This clonotype was seen ten or more times. The chain recombines TRBV28 with TRBJ1-2; TRBD1 matches 10 bases. Per the germline V gene, CDR1 is MDHEN and CDR2 is SYDVKM. V shed 6 bases and J 6 bases; nucleotides not matched to a gene: 7. This CDR3 has 14 residues. CDR3 region: CASSLSTGGNGYTF. The CDR3 nucleotides read TGTGCCAGCAGCCTCTCGACAGGGGGCAATGGCTACACCTTC.

The chain couples TRBV29-1 to TRBJ1-1, with D maybe TRBD1 (5 bases). Between the trimmed V and J ends, which lost 3 bases and 1 base, there was a span of 9 bases. The CDR3 extends over 13 amino acids. The germline CDR1 and CDR2 sequences are SQVTM and ANQGSEA. CDR3 sequence (DNA): TGCAGCGTTGACGGAGACAGGAACACTGAAGCTTTCTTT. Amino acid sequence: CSVDGDRNTEAFF.

V is TRBV2 and J is TRBJ1-2, with D unresolved. The V end lost 0 bases, the J end lost 6 bases, and 2 bases lay between the germline ends. Germline V gene sequence: CDR1 SNHLY, CDR2 FYNNEI. This CDR3 is 11 amino acids long. CDR3 loop: CASSEADGYTF. The CDR3 bases are TGTGCCAGCAGTGAAGCGGATGGCTACACCTTC.

Details on this clonotype: Since no conserved phenylalanine or tryptophan closes the CDR3, a read error is the likely cause. Because the CDR3's place on the DNA is in doubt, the DNA is left out and the CDR3 is given as listed by TCRdb. The chain carries TRBV11-2 and TRBJ2-6; the table's D call of TRBD1 was not tested on the DNA. CDR1 and CDR2 (germline): SGHAT, FQNNGV. Inclusive of both ends, the CDR3 amounts to 9 amino acids. The CDR3 sequence: CASSLDPGE.

The chain combines TRBV7-9 with TRBJ2-5, with 7 bases identical to TRBD1. The CDR3 spans 16 residues. Trimming cost V 5 bases and J 0 bases; bases outside gene matches: 9. Germline values: CDR1 SEHNR, CDR2 FQNEAQ (reference sequence). The CDR3 reads CASSRWDRSYQETQYF. DNA for the CDR3: TGTGCCAGCAGCCGGTGGGACAGAAGCTACCAAGAGACCCAGTACTTC.

V is TRBV7-8 and J is TRBJ1-6; D unclear. V was trimmed by 1 base and J by 4 bases, leaving 8 bases between them. The CDR3 extends over 15 amino acids. CDR1 is SGHVS, CDR2 FQNEAQ, per germline. The CDR3 DNA reads as TGTGCCAGCAGCTTAGGCGGGCAGTATAATTCACCCCTCCACTTT. This codes for CASSLGGQYNSPLHF. The entire variable domain, with the rest obtained from reference TRBV7-8 and TRBJ1-6, is as follows: GAGVSQSPRYKVAKRGQDVALRCDPISGHVSLFWYQQALGQGPEFLTYFQNEAQLDKSGLPSDRFFAERPEGSVSTLKIQRTQQEDSAVYLCASSLGGQYNSPLHFGNGTRLTVT.

This chain connects TRBV10-3 to TRBJ2-7, with 8 nucleotides matching TRBD2. From germline, CDR1 is ENHRY and CDR2 SYGVKD. V lost 0 bases, J lost 3 bases, and 10 bases stayed unmatched. The CDR3 covers 17 residues. The chain's CDR3 is CAISESLGRASSYEQYF. Here the CDR3 DNA reads TGTGCCATCAGTGAGTCACTCGGGAGGGCCTCAAGCTACGAGCAGTACTTC.

The chain is built from TRBV15 and TRBJ1-5; 7 nucleotides agree with TRBD1. CDR3 size: 17 residues. Germline trimming cut 0 bases from V and 6 bases from J; bases unmatched to any gene: 11. The germline CDR1 and CDR2 sequences are LNHNV and YYDKDF (reference sequence). The CDR3 DNA follows: TGTGCCACCAGCAGAGACCCGGGGGGACAGATTATTCAGCCCCAGCATTTT. Translation: CATSRDPGGQIIQPQHF.

CDR3 loop: CSARSGLAGASETQYF. The DNA for the CDR3 is TGCAGTGCTAGATCCGGACTAGCGGGAGCCAGTGAGACCCAGTACTTC. The J gene is TRBJ2-5, the V gene TRBV20-1, with 13 bases identical to TRBD2. This CDR3 has 16 amino acids. Germline V CDR1 and CDR2: DFQATT, SNEGSKA (reference sequence). V shed 2 bases, J shed 5 bases, and the junction held 8 bases outside the gene matches.

This clonotype was detected ten times or more. The genes are TRBV6-1 and TRBJ2-7; D remains ambiguous. V dropped 4 bases and J dropped 2 bases, with 9 bases sitting between them. CDR1 MNHNS and CDR2 SASEGT come from the germline V gene. The CDR3 covers 13 residues. For the CDR3, the DNA is TGTGCCAGCAGTGTGGGCTACACCTACGAGCAGTACTTC. Translating gives CASSVGYTYEQYF.

The rearrangement uses TRBV20-1 and TRBJ1-5; a weak D match, TRBD1 (5 bases). Germline V gene data show CDR1 as DFQATT and CDR2 as SNEGSKA (reference sequence). The CDR3 is made up of 17 amino acids. Trimming removed 1 base from V and 11 bases from J, with 27 bases in between. The CDR3 here is CSARVRLAGAMGETQHF. The CDR3 DNA follows: TGCAGTGCTAGAGTGAGACTGGCGGGAGCAATGGGGGAGACCCAGCATTTT.

This clonotype appeared many times. The V and J genes are TRBV20-1 and TRBJ1-6; possible D gene TRBD1, 6 bases. The CDR3 is 15 amino acids. In germline, CDR1 is DFQATT, CDR2 SNEGSKA (reference sequence). V lost 3 bases, J lost 5 bases, and 14 bases lay in between. The DNA of the CDR3 is TGCAGTGCTAGGGTAGGGGGTATACATAATTCACCCCTCCACTTT. Translation gives CSARVGGIHNSPLHF.

This clonotype was picked up many times. A read error may produce the germline difference seen at one junction end. J is TRBJ1-5 and V is TRBV5-1; no clear D gene. Germline V lookup: CDR1 SGHRS, CDR2 YFSETQ. This CDR3 has 12 residues. CDR3 bases: TGTGCCAGCAGCTTAACGGGTCAGCCCCAGCATTTT. It codes for CASSLTGQPQHF.